The 14 T cell receptor beta chains given below trace back to one sample, sequenced in a study of OX40 agonist ivuxolimab in advanced cancers. Using immunoSEQ multiplex PCR, the repertoire was profiled, and TCRdb retains in-frame clones only, with some absent. The table lists about 100,000 clones, approximately 80% of them singletons, with roughly 5% in the top ten. Sequences were derived from CD4+ or CD8+ T cells sorted from blood, sampled in a trial of the OX40 agonist ivuxolimab. These receptors were collected from an adult with an advanced solid tumor such as melanoma, head and neck, liver or kidney cancer.

The chain employs TRBV27 and TRBJ2-1, with D perhaps TRBD1 (6 bases). The V end was cut by 4 bases, the J end by 6 bases, with 22 bases between. Germline values: CDR1 MNHEY, CDR2 SMNVEV (reference sequence). This CDR3 has 17 residues. CDR3 in amino acids: CASSSRTLTKGGNEQFF. The CDR3 nucleotides are TGTGCCAGCAGTTCCCGGACTCTAACAAAAGGGGGCAATGAGCAGTTCTTC.

This clone has only a few counts. The V gene is TRBV27, the J gene TRBJ2-7; no firm D call. The V gene lost 1 base and the J gene lost 3 bases, with 7 bases spanning the gap. The germline V gene encodes CDR1 MNHEY and CDR2 SMNVEV (reference sequence). There are 13 residues in the CDR3. CDR3 in DNA: TGTGCCAGCAGTTTATTCGGCGGCTACGAGCAGTACTTC. It yields the protein CASSLFGGYEQYF.

The rearrangement uses TRBV27 and TRBJ2-5; D unclear. The DNA end is a closer match to TRBJ2-7, so the J assignment may be wrong. This CDR3 spans 14 amino acids. Germline loops: CDR1 MNHEY, CDR2 SMNVEV (reference sequence). CDR3 nucleotides: TGTGCCAGCAGTCTTCAATTTAGCTCCTACGAGCAGTACTTC. This codes for CASSLQFSSYEQYF.

The chain carries TRBV5-1 and TRBJ2-1, with TRBD2 matching 9 bases. The CDR3 runs 14 residues. Germline assignment: CDR1 SGHRS and CDR2 YFSETQ. V trimming: 3 bases; J trimming: 7 bases; junction bases outside the gene matches: 5. The CDR3 spells CASSSAGGTNEQFF. CDR3 sequence (DNA): TGCGCCAGCAGCTCCGCGGGAGGGACGAATGAGCAGTTCTTC.

This rearrangement joins TRBV4-2 to TRBJ2-1; 8 bases map to TRBD1. CDR1 is LGHNA and CDR2 is YNFKEQ in the germline V gene. The trim removed 2 bases at V and 8 bases at J, leaving 8 bases unmatched. The CDR3 is 15 residues long. This CDR3 is CASSQRQGTSDEQFF. The CDR3 DNA is TGTGCCAGCAGCCAAAGACAGGGGACGAGCGATGAGCAGTTCTTC.

The chain uses TRBV7-9 and TRBJ1-2, with unresolved D. V gave up 5 bases and J gave up 0 bases, with 7 bases separating them. CDR1 is SEHNR and CDR2 is FQNEAQ in the germline V gene (reference sequence). CDR3 size: 13 residues. The CDR3 DNA reads as TGTGCCAGCAGCCCGGCAGCTAACTATGGCTACACCTTC. Protein product: CASSPAANYGYTF.

The J gene is TRBJ2-3, the V gene TRBV19; the D gene is possibly TRBD2 (6 bases). V lost 2 bases to trimming and J lost 6 bases, with 18 bases between them. This CDR3 comprises 16 residues. In germline, CDR1 is LNHDA, CDR2 SQIVND (reference sequence). CDR3 loop: CASSIRIAVEGDTQYF. The CDR3 DNA follows: TGTGCCAGTAGTATACGGATAGCGGTAGAGGGGGATACGCAGTATTTT.

This sequence joins TRBV5-6 and TRBJ1-3; D call uncertain. CDR3 length equals 16 residues. V was clipped by 4 bases and J by 0 bases, with 14 bases between them. CDR1 is SGHDT, CDR2 YYEEEE, per germline. CDR3 amino acids: CASSLDPGSSGNTIYF. Here the CDR3 DNA reads TGTGCCAGCAGCCTTGACCCCGGGAGCTCTGGAAACACCATATATTTT.

The rearrangement links TRBV15 to TRBJ1-4; no clear D. The germline V gene has CDR1 LNHNV and CDR2 YYDKDF (reference sequence). The length of the CDR3 is 13 residues. Trimming cost V 6 bases and J 4 bases, with 9 bases left between them. The CDR3 sequence: CATRRGNNEKLFF. Written as DNA, the CDR3 is TGTGCCACCAGACGGGGTAATAATGAAAAACTGTTTTTT.

The rearrangement joins TRBV7-2 to TRBJ2-1; D call uncertain. Trimming stripped 3 bases from V and 5 bases from J, with 8 bases between. CDR1 is SGHTA and CDR2 is FQGNSA in the germline V gene. The CDR3 runs to 13 residues. The CDR3 DNA reads as TGTGCCAGCAGCTTCGACCTGGACAATGAGCAGTTCTTC. This codes for CASSFDLDNEQFF.

The V gene is TRBV5-1, the J gene TRBJ2-3, with D perhaps assigned TRBD1 or TRBD2 (6 bases each). The CDR3 contains 15 residues. Germline V CDR1 and CDR2: SGHRS, YFSETQ. Trimming took off 0 bases at V and 5 bases at J, with 13 bases between the two ends. In DNA, the CDR3 is TGCGCCAGCAGCTTGGCCTTCGGGGGCGGAGATACGCAGTATTTT. As protein: CASSLAFGGGDTQYF.

The sample holds a few counts of this clone. The chain links TRBV7-2 to TRBJ1-5; D is uncertain. Trimming cost V 2 bases and J 3 bases, with 11 bases left between them. The CDR3 extends over 15 amino acids. The germline gives CDR1 SGHTA, CDR2 FQGNSA. CDR3 in amino acids: CASSLSSGPNQPQHF. For the CDR3, the DNA is TGTGCCAGCAGCTTATCGTCCGGACCCAATCAGCCCCAGCATTTT.

The chain carries TRBV6-6 and TRBJ1-1, with TRBD1 matching over 7 bases. V shed 10 bases and J 0 bases; nucleotides not matched to a gene: 2. Germline V lookup: CDR1 MNHNY, CDR2 SVGAGI (reference sequence). This CDR3 has 12 residues. The CDR3 loop is CATGTVNTEAFF. CDR3 in DNA: TGTGCCACAGGGACAGTGAACACTGAAGCTTTCTTT.

This clone was counted only a few times. The V call is TRBV15, the J call TRBJ2-7; unclear D gene. Germline assignment: CDR1 LNHNV and CDR2 YYDKDF (reference sequence). The CDR3 has 15 amino acids. V was pared by 1 base and J by 9 bases, with 19 bases between. The CDR3 is CATSRGVPRANGQYF. Written as DNA, the CDR3 is TGTGCCACCAGCAGAGGAGTCCCTAGAGCTAACGGGCAGTACTTC.